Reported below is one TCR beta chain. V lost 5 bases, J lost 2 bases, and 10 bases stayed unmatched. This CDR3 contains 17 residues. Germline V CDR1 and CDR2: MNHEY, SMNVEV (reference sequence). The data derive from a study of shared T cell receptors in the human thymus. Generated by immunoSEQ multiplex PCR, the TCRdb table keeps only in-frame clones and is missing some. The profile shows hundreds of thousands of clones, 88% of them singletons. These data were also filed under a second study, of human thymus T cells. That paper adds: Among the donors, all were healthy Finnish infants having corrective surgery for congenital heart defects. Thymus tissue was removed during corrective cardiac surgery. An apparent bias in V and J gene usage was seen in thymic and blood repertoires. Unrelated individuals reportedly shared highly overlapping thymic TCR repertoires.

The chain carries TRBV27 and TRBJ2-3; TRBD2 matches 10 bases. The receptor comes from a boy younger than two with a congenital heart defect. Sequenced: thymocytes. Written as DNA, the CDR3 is TGTGCCAGCAGTCCCCGGACTCTAGCGGGAGCCACAGATACGCAGTATTTT. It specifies CASSPRTLAGATDTQYF.